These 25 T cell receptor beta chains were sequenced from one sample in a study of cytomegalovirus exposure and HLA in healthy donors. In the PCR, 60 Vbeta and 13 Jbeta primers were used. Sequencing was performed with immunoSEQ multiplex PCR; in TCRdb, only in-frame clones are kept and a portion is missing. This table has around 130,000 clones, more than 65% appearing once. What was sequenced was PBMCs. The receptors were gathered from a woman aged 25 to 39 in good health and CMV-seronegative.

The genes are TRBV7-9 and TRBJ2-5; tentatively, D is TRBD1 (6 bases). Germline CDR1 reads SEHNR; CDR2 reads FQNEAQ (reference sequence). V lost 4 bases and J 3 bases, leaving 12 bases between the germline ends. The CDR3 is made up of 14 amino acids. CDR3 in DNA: TGTGCCAGCAGCTACTCATCAGGGGAAGAGACCCAGTACTTC. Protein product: CASSYSSGEETQYF.

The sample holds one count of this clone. The CDR3, as DNA: TGCAGCGTTGGATCAGGGGTTGGGGGTCAGCCCCAGCATTTT. It is translated as CSVGSGVGGQPQHF. V and J are TRBV29-1 and TRBJ1-5, with D perhaps TRBD1 (6 bases). Germline-derived CDR1 and CDR2 are SQVTM and ANQGSEA. The CDR3 covers 14 residues. V was pared by 4 bases and J by 6 bases, with 16 bases between.

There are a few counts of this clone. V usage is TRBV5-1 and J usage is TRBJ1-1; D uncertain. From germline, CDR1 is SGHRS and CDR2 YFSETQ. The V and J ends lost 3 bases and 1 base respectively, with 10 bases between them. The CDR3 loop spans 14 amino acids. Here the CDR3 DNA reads TGCGCCAGCAGCTCCGACACGTGGAACACTGAAGCTTTCTTT. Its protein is CASSSDTWNTEAFF.

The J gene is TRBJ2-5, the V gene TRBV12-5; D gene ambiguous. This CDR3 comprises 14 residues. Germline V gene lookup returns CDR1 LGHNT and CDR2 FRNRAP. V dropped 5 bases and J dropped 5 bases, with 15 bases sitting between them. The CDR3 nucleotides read TGTGCTAGTGGTCCCGGCCTCGGCGGTGAGACCCAGTACTTC. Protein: CASGPGLGGETQYF.

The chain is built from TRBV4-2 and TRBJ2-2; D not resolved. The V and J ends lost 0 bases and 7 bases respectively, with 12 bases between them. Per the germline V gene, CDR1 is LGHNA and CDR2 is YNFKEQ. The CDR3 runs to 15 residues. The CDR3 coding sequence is TGTGCCAGCAGCCAAGATATCCAGCGATACGGGGAGCTGTTTTTT. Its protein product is CASSQDIQRYGELFF.

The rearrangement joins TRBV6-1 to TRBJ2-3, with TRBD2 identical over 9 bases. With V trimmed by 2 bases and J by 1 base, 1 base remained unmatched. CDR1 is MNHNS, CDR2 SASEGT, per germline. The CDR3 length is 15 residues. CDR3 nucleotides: TGTGCCAGCAGTGAATCTAGCGGGGGCACAGATACGCAGTATTTT. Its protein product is CASSESSGGTDTQYF.

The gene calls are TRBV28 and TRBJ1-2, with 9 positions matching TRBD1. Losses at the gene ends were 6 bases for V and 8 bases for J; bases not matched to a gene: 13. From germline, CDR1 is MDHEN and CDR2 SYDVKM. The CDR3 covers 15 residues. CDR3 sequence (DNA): TGTGCCAGCAGCCCAGGCACAGGGGGCTATCGGGGCTACACCTTC. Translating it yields CASSPGTGGYRGYTF.

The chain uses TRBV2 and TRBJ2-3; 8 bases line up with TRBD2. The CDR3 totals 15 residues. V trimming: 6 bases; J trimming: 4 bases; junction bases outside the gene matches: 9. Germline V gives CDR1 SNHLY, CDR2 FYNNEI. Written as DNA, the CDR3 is TGTGCCAGCAGCCCTCAGGCGGGGGGCCCAGATACGCAGTATTTT. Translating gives CASSPQAGGPDTQYF.

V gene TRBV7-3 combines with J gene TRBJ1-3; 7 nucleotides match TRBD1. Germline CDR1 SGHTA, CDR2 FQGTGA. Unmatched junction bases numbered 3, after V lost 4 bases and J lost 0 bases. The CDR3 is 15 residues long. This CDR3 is CASSSTGDSGNTIYF. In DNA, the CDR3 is TGTGCCAGCAGCTCTACAGGGGACTCTGGAAACACCATATATTTT.

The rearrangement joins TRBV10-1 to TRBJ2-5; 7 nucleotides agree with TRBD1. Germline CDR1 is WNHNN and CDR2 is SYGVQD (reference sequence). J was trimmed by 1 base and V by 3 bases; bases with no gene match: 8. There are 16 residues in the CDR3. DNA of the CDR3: TGCGCCAGCAGTGAAGGATCCCGGGACAGCCAAGAGACCCAGTACTTC. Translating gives CASSEGSRDSQETQYF.

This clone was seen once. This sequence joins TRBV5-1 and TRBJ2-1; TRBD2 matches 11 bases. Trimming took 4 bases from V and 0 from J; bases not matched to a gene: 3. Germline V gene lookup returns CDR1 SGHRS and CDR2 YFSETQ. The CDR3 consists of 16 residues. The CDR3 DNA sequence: TGCGCCAGCAGCGTAGCGGGAGGGCCCTCCTACAATGAGCAGTTCTTC. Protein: CASSVAGGPSYNEQFF. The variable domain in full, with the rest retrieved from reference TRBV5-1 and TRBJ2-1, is KAGVTQTPRYLIKTRGQQVTLSCSPISGHRSVSWYQQTPGQGLQFLFEYFSETQRNKGNFPGRFSGRQFSNSRSEMNVSTLELGDSALYLCASSVAGGPSYNEQFFGPGTRLTVL.

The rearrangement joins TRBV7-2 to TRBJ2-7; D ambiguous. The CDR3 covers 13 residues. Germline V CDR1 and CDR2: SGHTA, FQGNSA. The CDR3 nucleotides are TGTGCCAGCAGCTCCAACCCCAGCTACGAACAGTACGTC. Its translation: CASSSNPSYEQYV.

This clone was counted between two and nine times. In DNA form, the CDR3 reads TGTGCCAGCAGCTTAGAAAGACTGGCCACAGATACGCAGTATTTT. It is translated as CASSLERLATDTQYF. This chain links TRBV7-9 with TRBJ2-3, with D unclear. The ends were cut back, 1 base at V and 2 bases at J, with 10 bases in the middle. This CDR3 has 15 amino acids. Looked up from germline, CDR1 is SEHNR and CDR2 is FQNEAQ (reference sequence).

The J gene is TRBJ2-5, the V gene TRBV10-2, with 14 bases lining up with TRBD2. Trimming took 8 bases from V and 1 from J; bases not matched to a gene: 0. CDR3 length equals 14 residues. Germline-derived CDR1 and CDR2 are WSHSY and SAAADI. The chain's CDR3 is CASGTSGGQETQYF. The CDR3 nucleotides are TGCGCCAGCGGGACTAGCGGGGGCCAAGAGACCCAGTACTTC.

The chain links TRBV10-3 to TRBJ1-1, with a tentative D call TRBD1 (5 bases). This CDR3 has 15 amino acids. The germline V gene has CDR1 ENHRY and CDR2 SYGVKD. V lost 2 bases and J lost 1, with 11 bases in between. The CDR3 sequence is CAISEDPGGNTEAFF. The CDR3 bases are TGTGCCATCAGTGAGGACCCGGGGGGGAACACTGAAGCTTTCTTT.

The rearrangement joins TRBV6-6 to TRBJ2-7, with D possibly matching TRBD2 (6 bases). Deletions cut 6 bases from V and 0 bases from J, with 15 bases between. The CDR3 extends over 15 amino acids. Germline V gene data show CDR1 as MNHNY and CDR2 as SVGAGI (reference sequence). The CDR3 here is CASSRAGGDSYEQYV. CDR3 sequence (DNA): TGTGCCAGCAGCAGGGCCGGCGGGGACTCCTACGAGCAGTACGTC.

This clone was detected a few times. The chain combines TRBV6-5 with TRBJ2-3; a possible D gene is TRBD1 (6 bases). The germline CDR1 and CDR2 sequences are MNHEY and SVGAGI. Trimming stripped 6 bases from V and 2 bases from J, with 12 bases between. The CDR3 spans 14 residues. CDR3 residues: CASRRGGSTDTQYF. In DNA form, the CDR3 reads TGTGCCAGCAGGAGAGGGGGTTCCACAGATACGCAGTATTTT.

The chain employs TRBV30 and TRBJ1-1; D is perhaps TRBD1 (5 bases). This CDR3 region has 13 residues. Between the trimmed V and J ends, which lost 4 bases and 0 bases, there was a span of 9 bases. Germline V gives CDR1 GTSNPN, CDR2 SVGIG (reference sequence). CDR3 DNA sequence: TGTGCCTGGACAACAGGAGTGAACACTGAAGCTTTCTTT. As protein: CAWTTGVNTEAFF.

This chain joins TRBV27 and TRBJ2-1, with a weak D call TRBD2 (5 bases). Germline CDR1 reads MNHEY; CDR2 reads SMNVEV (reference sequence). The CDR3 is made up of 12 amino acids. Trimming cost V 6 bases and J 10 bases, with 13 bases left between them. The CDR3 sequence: CASRAREKEQFF. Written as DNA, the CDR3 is TGTGCCAGCAGGGCTAGGGAGAAGGAGCAGTTCTTC.

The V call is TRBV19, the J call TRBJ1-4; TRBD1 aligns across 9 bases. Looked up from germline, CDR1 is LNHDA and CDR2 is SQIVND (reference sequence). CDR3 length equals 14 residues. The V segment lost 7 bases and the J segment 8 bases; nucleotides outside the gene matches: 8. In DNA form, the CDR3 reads TGTGCCAGTAAGCCCGACAGGGGGAGAGAAAAACTGTTTTTT. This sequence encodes CASKPDRGREKLFF.

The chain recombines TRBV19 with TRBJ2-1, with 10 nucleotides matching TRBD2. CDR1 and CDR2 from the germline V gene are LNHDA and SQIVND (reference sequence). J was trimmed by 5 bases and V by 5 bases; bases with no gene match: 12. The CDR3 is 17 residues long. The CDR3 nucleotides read TGTGCCAGTAGTCTTCTCCAAACTAGCGGGGTAAACAATGAGCAGTTCTTC. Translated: CASSLLQTSGVNNEQFF.

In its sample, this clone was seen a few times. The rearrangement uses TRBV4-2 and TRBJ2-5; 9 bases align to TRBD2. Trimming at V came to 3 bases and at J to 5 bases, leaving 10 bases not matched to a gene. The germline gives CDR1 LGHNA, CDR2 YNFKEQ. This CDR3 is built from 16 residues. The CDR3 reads CASSQGLAGDGETQYF. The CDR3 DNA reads TGTGCCAGCAGCCAGGGGTTAGCGGGGGACGGGGAGACCCAGTACTTC.

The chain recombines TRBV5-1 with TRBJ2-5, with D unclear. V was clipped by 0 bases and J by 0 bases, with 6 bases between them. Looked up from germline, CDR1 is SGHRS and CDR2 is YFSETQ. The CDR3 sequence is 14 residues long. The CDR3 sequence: CASSLAGYQETQYF. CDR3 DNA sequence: TGCGCCAGCAGCTTGGCGGGTTACCAAGAGACCCAGTACTTC.

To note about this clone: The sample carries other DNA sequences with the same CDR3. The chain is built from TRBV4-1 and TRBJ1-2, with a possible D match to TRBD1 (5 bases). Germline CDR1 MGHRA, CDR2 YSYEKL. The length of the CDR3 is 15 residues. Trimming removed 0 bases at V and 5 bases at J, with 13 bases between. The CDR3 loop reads CASSQDRTGGYGYTF. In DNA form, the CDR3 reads TGCGCCAGCAGCCAAGATAGAACGGGGGGGTATGGCTACACCTTC.

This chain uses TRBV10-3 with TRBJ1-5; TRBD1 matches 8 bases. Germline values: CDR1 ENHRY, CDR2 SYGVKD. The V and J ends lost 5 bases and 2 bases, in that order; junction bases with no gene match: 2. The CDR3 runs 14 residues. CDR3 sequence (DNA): TGTGCCATCAGTTCGACAGGGGGCAATCAGCCCCAGCATTTT. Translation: CAISSTGGNQPQHF.